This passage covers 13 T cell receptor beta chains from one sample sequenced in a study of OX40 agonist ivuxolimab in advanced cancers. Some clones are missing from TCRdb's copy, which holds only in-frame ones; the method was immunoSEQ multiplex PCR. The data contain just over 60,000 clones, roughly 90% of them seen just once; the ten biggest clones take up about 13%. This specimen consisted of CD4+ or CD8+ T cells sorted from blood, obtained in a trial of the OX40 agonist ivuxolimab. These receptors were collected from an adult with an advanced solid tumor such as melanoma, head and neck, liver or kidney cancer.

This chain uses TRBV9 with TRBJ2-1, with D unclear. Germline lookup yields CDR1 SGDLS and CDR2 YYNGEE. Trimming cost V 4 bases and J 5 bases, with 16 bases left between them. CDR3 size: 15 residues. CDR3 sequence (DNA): TGTGCCAGCAGCCCCCCCTCAACTCTTGACAATGAGCAGTTCTTC. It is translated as CASSPPSTLDNEQFF.

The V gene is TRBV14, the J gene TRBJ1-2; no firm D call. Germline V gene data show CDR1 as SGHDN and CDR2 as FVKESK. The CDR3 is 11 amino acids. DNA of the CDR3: TGTGCAGCGCTGGCCCCAAATGGCTACACCTTC. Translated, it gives CAALAPNGYTF.

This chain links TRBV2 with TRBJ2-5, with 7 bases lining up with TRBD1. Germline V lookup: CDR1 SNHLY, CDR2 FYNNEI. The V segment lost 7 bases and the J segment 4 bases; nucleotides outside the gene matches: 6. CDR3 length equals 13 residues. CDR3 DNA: TGTGCCAGCAACCCGGACAGGCGAGAGACCCAGTACTTC. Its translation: CASNPDRRETQYF.

CDR3 in amino acids: CASSIGTESSYNEQFF. The CDR3 DNA is TGTGCCAGTAGTATTGGGACGGAGAGCTCCTACAATGAGCAGTTCTTC. The rearrangement uses TRBV19 and TRBJ2-1; D is tentatively TRBD1 or TRBD2 (5 bases each). Trimming stripped 3 bases from V and 0 bases from J, with 12 bases between. The CDR3 spans 16 residues. CDR1 and CDR2 from the germline V gene are LNHDA and SQIVND (reference sequence).

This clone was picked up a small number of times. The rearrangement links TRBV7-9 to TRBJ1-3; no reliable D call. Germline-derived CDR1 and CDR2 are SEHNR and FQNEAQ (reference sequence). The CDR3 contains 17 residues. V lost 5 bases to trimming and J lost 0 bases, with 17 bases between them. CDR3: CASSKYEGDPSGNTIYF. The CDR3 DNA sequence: TGTGCCAGCAGCAAATACGAGGGAGACCCCTCTGGAAACACCATATATTTT.

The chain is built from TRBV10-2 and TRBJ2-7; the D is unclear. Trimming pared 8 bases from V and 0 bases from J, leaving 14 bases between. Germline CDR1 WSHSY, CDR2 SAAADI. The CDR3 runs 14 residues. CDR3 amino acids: CASSLVSSSYEQYF. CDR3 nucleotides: TGCGCCAGCTCCCTCGTCAGCAGCTCCTACGAGCAGTACTTC.

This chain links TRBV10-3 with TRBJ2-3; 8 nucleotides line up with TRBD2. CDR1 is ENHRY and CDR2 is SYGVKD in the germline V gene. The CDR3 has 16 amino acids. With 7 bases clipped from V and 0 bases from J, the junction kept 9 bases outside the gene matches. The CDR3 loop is CAIKNSGADSTDTQYF. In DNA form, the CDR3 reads TGTGCCATCAAAAATAGCGGGGCAGATAGCACAGATACGCAGTATTTT.

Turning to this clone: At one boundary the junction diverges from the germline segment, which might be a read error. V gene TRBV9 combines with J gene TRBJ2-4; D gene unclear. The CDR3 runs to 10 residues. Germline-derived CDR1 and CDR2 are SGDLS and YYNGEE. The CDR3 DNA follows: TGTGCCAGCAGCCCGGACCCCAGACACTTC. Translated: CASSPDPRHF.

CDR3 DNA: TGTGCCAGCAGCTCGGCCACAGGGGAATTTAACGGGGAGCTGTTTTTT. Protein product: CASSSATGEFNGELFF. This chain joins TRBV5-4 and TRBJ2-2; 7 positions match TRBD1. The germline CDR1 and CDR2 sequences are SGHNT and YYREEE (reference sequence). J was trimmed by 7 bases and V by 3 bases; bases with no gene match: 12. The CDR3 spans 16 residues.

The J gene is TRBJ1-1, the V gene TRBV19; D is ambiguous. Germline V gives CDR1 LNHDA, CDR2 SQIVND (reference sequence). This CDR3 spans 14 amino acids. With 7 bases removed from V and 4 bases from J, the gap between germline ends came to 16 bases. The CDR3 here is CASTPYSMPTEAFF. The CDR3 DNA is TGTGCCAGTACCCCTTACAGTATGCCCACTGAAGCTTTCTTT. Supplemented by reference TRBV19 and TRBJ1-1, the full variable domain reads DGGITQSPKYLFRKEGQNVTLSCEQNLNHDAMYWYRQDPGQGLRLIYYSQIVNDFQKGDIAEGYSVSREKKESFPLTVTSAQKNPTAFYLCASTPYSMPTEAFFGQGTRLTVV.

CDR3 bases: TGCGCCAGCATCCCACAGGGGGCAGGGTACAATGAGCAGTTCTTC. Protein product: CASIPQGAGYNEQFF. The rearrangement uses TRBV5-1 and TRBJ2-1; 9 bases fit TRBD1. The trim removed 6 bases at V and 4 bases at J, leaving 8 bases unmatched. The CDR3 is 15 residues long. Germline values: CDR1 SGHRS, CDR2 YFSETQ.

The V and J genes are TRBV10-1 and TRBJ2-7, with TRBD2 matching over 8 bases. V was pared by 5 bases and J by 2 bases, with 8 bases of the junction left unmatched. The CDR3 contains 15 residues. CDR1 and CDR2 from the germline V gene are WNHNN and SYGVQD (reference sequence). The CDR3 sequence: CASSPDSGTAYEQYF. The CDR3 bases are TGCGCCAGCAGTCCCGATAGCGGGACCGCCTACGAGCAGTACTTC.

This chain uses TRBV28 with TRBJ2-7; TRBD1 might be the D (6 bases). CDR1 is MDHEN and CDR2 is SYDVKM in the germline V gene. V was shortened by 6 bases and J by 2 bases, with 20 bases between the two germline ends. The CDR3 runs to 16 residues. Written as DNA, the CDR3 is TGTGCCAGCAGCGGGAAACAGGGATTTTTGGCCTACGAGCAGTACTTC. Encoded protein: CASSGKQGFLAYEQYF.